The 12 T cell receptor beta chains listed next were all sequenced from one sample in a study of blood T cells in healthy people across ages. Sample-barcoded 5' priming and a J-beta primer mix drove a second PCR of about 6 to 12 cycles. In TCRdb, the 5' RACE reads were re-called with MiXCR into one record per CDR3 protein. The sample has around 500,000 distinct CDR3 sequences, roughly a quarter seen once; the top ten hold 3% to 4%. This same sample was also part of a study on T cells of mothers and their children.

The sample was blood. These TCRs come from a boy between 2 and 10 years old in good health.

This clonotype was observed once. The chain is built from TRBV6-6 and TRBJ2-4; either TRBD1 or TRBD2 may fit D (6 bases each). V dropped 2 bases and J dropped 1 base, with 9 bases sitting between them. The CDR3 sequence is 15 residues long. The germline CDR1 and CDR2 sequences are MNHNY and SVGAGI (reference sequence). The CDR3 protein is CASSYVGGAKNIQYF. CDR3 bases: TGTGCCAGCAGTTACGTAGGGGGGGCCAAAAACATTCAGTACTTC.

The V and J genes are TRBV18 and TRBJ1-2; 9 nucleotides match TRBD1. V shed 3 bases, J shed 7 bases, and the junction held 12 bases outside the gene matches. Germline V lookup: CDR1 KGHSH, CDR2 LQKENI. There are 16 residues in the CDR3. The CDR3 loop reads CASSPRGRQGVGGYTF. CDR3 sequence (DNA): TGTGCCAGCTCACCTCGTGGGAGACAGGGGGTCGGTGGCTACACCTTC.

This clonotype was seen a few times. The chain uses TRBV27 and TRBJ1-3; D uncertain. Germline values: CDR1 MNHEY, CDR2 SMNVEV (reference sequence). Trimming stripped 4 bases from V and 0 bases from J, with 13 bases between. This CDR3 comprises 16 residues. CDR3 in DNA: TGTGCCAGCAGTTCTTACGGCGGAAGCTCTGGAAACACCATATATTTT. This sequence encodes CASSSYGGSSGNTIYF.

The chain employs TRBV20-1 and TRBJ1-5, with 7 bases matching TRBD1. With 5 bases clipped from V and 3 bases from J, the junction kept 4 bases outside the gene matches. The CDR3 runs 13 residues. Germline V CDR1 and CDR2: DFQATT, SNEGSKA (reference sequence). CDR3 residues: CSAPTGTNQPQHF. The CDR3 region has the DNA TGCAGTGCTCCGACAGGGACCAATCAGCCCCAGCATTTT.

V usage is TRBV11-2 and J usage is TRBJ2-5; 8 positions match TRBD2. This CDR3 contains 17 residues. The germline gives CDR1 SGHAT, CDR2 FQNNGV. V shed 0 bases and J 3 bases; nucleotides not matched to a gene: 9. The CDR3 loop reads CASSLEPPGGPEETQYF. CDR3 nucleotides: TGTGCCAGCAGCTTAGAGCCCCCGGGGGGGCCTGAAGAGACCCAGTACTTC.

A few counts support this clonotype. This chain uses TRBV10-3 with TRBJ2-2; 8 positions agree with TRBD1. The J segment lost 1 base and the V segment lost 6 bases, leaving 4 bases of the junction unmatched. Looked up from germline, CDR1 is ENHRY and CDR2 is SYGVKD. CDR3 length equals 15 residues. For the CDR3, the DNA is TGTGCCATCAGACCCGGGACAGGGAACACCGGGGAGCTGTTTTTT. It codes for CAIRPGTGNTGELFF.

The gene calls are TRBV7-2 and TRBJ2-3; TRBD1 is a possible D gene (6 bases). This CDR3 has 15 amino acids. Germline V CDR1 and CDR2: SGHTA, FQGNSA. The V end lost 6 bases, the J end lost 0 bases, and 13 bases lay between the germline ends. CDR3 DNA sequence: TGTGCCAGCAGGCCCAGACAGGCAAGCACAGATACGCAGTATTTT. This sequence encodes CASRPRQASTDTQYF. The whole variable domain, remainder taken from reference TRBV7-2 and TRBJ2-3, is GAGVSQSPSNKVTEKGKDVELRCDPISGHTALYWYRQSLGQGLEFLIYFQGNSAPDKSGLPSDRFSAERTGGSVSTLTIQRTQQEDSAVYLCASRPRQASTDTQYFGPGTRLTVL.

The chain carries TRBV29-1 and TRBJ1-2; TRBD1 agrees at 10 bases. V lost 4 bases and J lost 7; bases outside the gene matches: 3. CDR1 and CDR2 (germline): SQVTM, ANQGSEA. CDR3 length equals 12 residues. Here the CDR3 reads CSVVGDRGGYTF. The CDR3 DNA sequence: TGCAGCGTTGTGGGGGACAGGGGTGGCTACACCTTC.

This clonotype has only a few counts. V and J are TRBV13 and TRBJ1-1; 9 bases fit TRBD1. V trimming: 5 bases; J trimming: 6 bases; junction bases outside the gene matches: 13. The CDR3 loop spans 16 amino acids. Germline V gene data show CDR1 as PRHDT and CDR2 as FYEKMQ (reference sequence). Here the CDR3 reads CASSLRGTGKWPEAFF. DNA for the CDR3: TGTGCCAGCAGCCTCCGGGGGACAGGGAAGTGGCCTGAAGCTTTCTTT. The full variable domain, its missing parts supplied by reference TRBV13 and TRBJ1-1, is AAGVIQSPRHLIKEKRETATLKCYPIPRHDTVYWYQQGPGQDPQFLISFYEKMQSDKGSIPDRFSAQQFSDYHSELNMSSLELGDSALYFCASSLRGTGKWPEAFFGQGTRLTVV.

This clonotype showed up just a few times. V usage is TRBV7-6 and J usage is TRBJ1-4, with 7 bases lining up with TRBD1. V was pared by 1 base and J by 13 bases, with 9 bases of the junction left unmatched. Per the germline V gene, CDR1 is SGHVS and CDR2 is FNYEAQ. This CDR3 is built from 14 residues. CDR3 region: CASSLDEADRRLFF. In DNA form, the CDR3 reads TGTGCCAGCAGCTTAGATGAAGCGGACAGGCGACTGTTTTTT.

This clonotype showed up just a few times. The junction departs from the called germline gene at one end, perhaps through a read error. This rearrangement joins TRBV30 to TRBJ2-7, with D uncertain. Per germline, CDR1 GTSNPN and CDR2 SVGIG (reference sequence). The CDR3 has 14 amino acids. This chain's CDR3 is CAWTYRTGSHEQYF. The CDR3 coding sequence is TGTGCCTGGACATACCGGACGGGCTCCCACGAGCAGTACTTC.

The chain is built from TRBV27 and TRBJ2-4; TRBD2 might be the D (6 bases). This CDR3 spans 17 amino acids. V was shortened by 6 bases and J by 0 bases, with 18 bases between the two germline ends. Germline V gene lookup returns CDR1 MNHEY and CDR2 SMNVEV (reference sequence). CDR3: CASRAYGGTLAKNIQYF. The CDR3 DNA sequence: TGTGCCAGCAGGGCCTATGGGGGGACGCTAGCCAAAAACATTCAGTACTTC.